The rows below give T cell receptor beta chains drawn from one sample of a study of blood T cell repertoires in COVID-19. The repertoire was sequenced with immunoSEQ multiplex PCR; TCRdb's copy has only in-frame clones and lacks some. The profile shows approximately 15,000 clones, around 79% of them singletons. The sequenced material came from peripheral blood. Receptor source: a woman in her 70s with active COVID-19. CDR3s include the opening cysteine and the closing phenylalanine or tryptophan. Fields, in order: V gene, clone size, CDR3 protein. Clone size, where shown, is once, few, many, or a class for clones that have expanded.

v_call: TRBV4-3
clone_size: NA
cdr3_aa: CASSQDLRTPTQYF

v_call: TRBV4-3
clone_size: once
cdr3_aa: CASSLDGTGSRGYTF

v_call: TRBV7-3
clone_size: NA
cdr3_aa: CASSITANTEAFF

v_call: TRBV6-6
clone_size: NA
cdr3_aa: CASSYSGTAIYEQYF

v_call: TRBV2
clone_size: NA
cdr3_aa: CASQPEGSTGELFF

v_call: TRBV6-2/TRBV6-3
clone_size: NA
cdr3_aa: CASSYSRQGVNTGELFF

v_call: TRBV7-9
clone_size: NA
cdr3_aa: CASSLILDTQYF

v_call: TRBV11-2
clone_size: NA
cdr3_aa: CASSLGVSYTF

v_call: TRBV12-3/TRBV12-4
clone_size: NA
cdr3_aa: CASSVGPNTEAFF

v_call: TRBV14
clone_size: NA
cdr3_aa: CASTPRMTGVGEQFF

v_call: TRBV15
clone_size: NA
cdr3_aa: CATSREEGDGYTF

v_call: TRBV6-5
clone_size: NA
cdr3_aa: CASRSTITDTQYF

v_call: TRBV27
clone_size: NA
cdr3_aa: CASRFGGQSNEQFF

v_call: TRBV20-1
clone_size: NA
cdr3_aa: CSVHGDYEQYF

v_call: TRBV5-5
clone_size: NA
cdr3_aa: CASSLEGQPYYEQYF

v_call: TRBV11-2
clone_size: NA
cdr3_aa: CASSPTDTQYF

v_call: TRBV4-1
clone_size: NA
cdr3_aa: CASSQERTSGYNEQFF

v_call: TRBV2
clone_size: NA
cdr3_aa: CASSELAGFSYEQYF

v_call: TRBV5-4
clone_size: NA
cdr3_aa: CASSLYGGGYGYTF

v_call: TRBV5-4
clone_size: NA
cdr3_aa: CASSDRTSGYEQYF

v_call: TRBV10-1
clone_size: NA
cdr3_aa: CASSAETGTLQFF

v_call: TRBV7-9
clone_size: NA
cdr3_aa: CASSLDSGGTNEKLFF

v_call: TRBV29-1
clone_size: once
cdr3_aa: CSVEEAGQGDYEQYF